One sample yielded the 27 T cell receptor beta chains listed below, sequenced in a study of control samples from healthy donors and cancer patients. Libraries were prepared by immunoSEQ multiplex PCR; TCRdb keeps only in-frame clonotypes and omits some of them. Of some 100,000 clones listed, approximately 81% are singletons. Source material: blood. Receptors were obtained from a woman aged 25 to 39 in good health.

V and J are TRBV3-1 (or the pseudogene TRBV3-2) and TRBJ1-5; possibly TRBD1 for D (5 bases). The CDR3 spans 15 residues. V lost 6 bases and J lost 0, with 12 bases in between. CDR1 and CDR2 from the germline V gene are LGHDT and YNNKEL (reference sequence). The CDR3 is CASSPYRHSNQPQHF. CDR3 bases: TGTGCCAGCAGTCCCTACAGGCATAGCAATCAGCCCCAGCATTTT.

In its sample, this clone was seen once. The V and J genes are TRBV10-1 and TRBJ1-1; tentative D call: TRBD1 (6 bases). CDR1 is WNHNN and CDR2 is SYGVQD in the germline V gene (reference sequence). The CDR3 is made up of 17 amino acids. The V and J ends lost 0 bases and 4 bases respectively, with 18 bases between them. The CDR3 region has the DNA TGCGCCAGCAGTGAGTCGAAGGTGGGGGGGGCCGGCACTGAAGCTTTCTTT. This translates into CASSESKVGGAGTEAFF.

This clone came up a few times. The sample contains more than one DNA sequence encoding this CDR3. This sequence joins TRBV5-6 and TRBJ1-2; no definite D call. From germline, CDR1 is SGHDT and CDR2 YYEEEE. V lost 1 base, J lost 4 bases, and 8 bases lay in between. The CDR3 is made up of 13 amino acids. CDR3 DNA sequence: TGTGCCAGCAGCTTGAACGGCCTCTATGGCTACACCTTC. As protein: CASSLNGLYGYTF.

The chain carries TRBV12-5 and TRBJ1-2, with D unresolved. Trimming stripped 7 bases from V and 8 bases from J, with 17 bases between. The CDR3 runs to 13 residues. Germline lookup yields CDR1 LGHNT and CDR2 FRNRAP. The CDR3 DNA sequence: TGTGCTAGTGAACTTAGGGAGTTCGGCGGCTACACCTTC. This codes for CASELREFGGYTF. The full variable domain, in which reference TRBV12-5 and TRBJ1-2 provide the parts outside the CDR3, is DARVTQTPRHKVTEMGQEVTMRCQPILGHNTVFWYRQTMMQGLELLAYFRNRAPLDDSGMPKDRFSAEMPDATLATLKIQPSEPRDSAVYFCASELREFGGYTFGSGTRLTVV.

The sample holds a few counts of this clone. The chain carries TRBV15 and TRBJ2-7, with 7 nucleotides matching TRBD1. Losses at the gene ends were 9 bases for V and 2 bases for J; bases not matched to a gene: 16. CDR3 length: 16 amino acids. CDR1 LNHNV and CDR2 YYDKDF come from the germline V gene (reference sequence). CDR3 sequence: CATGISRWDRPYEQYF. CDR3 bases: TGTGCCACAGGTATATCCAGGTGGGACAGACCCTACGAGCAGTACTTC.

V is TRBV5-4 and J is TRBJ2-5; D is unresolved. The CDR3 is 12 amino acids. Trimming took off 0 bases at V and 5 bases at J, with 5 bases between the two ends. CDR1 and CDR2 from the germline V gene are SGHNT and YYREEE (reference sequence). CDR3 region: CASSLGAETQYF. The DNA for the CDR3 is TGTGCCAGCAGCTTGGGGGCGGAGACCCAGTACTTC.

This clone was seen a handful of times. The chain employs TRBV6-2 or TRBV6-3 and TRBJ1-2; 8 positions agree with TRBD1. The CDR3 has 13 residues. After removal of 6 bases from V and 6 bases from J, the junction contained 6 bases not matched to a gene. Germline assignment: CDR1 MNHEY and CDR2 SVGEGT. CDR3 sequence (DNA): TGTGCCAGCAGCCAGGACAGGGTCCATGGCTACACCTTC. Amino acids: CASSQDRVHGYTF.

This rearrangement joins TRBV5-1 to TRBJ1-2; D is uncertain. CDR1 is SGHRS, CDR2 YFSETQ, per germline. Trimming took 0 bases from V and 2 from J, leaving 8 bases between them. This CDR3 region has 14 residues. This CDR3 is CASSLGTENYGYTF. The DNA for the CDR3 is TGCGCCAGCAGCTTGGGTACAGAAAACTATGGCTACACCTTC. Drawing the rest from reference TRBV5-1 and TRBJ1-2, the complete variable domain is KAGVTQTPRYLIKTRGQQVTLSCSPISGHRSVSWYQQTPGQGLQFLFEYFSETQRNKGNFPGRFSGRQFSNSRSEMNVSTLELGDSALYLCASSLGTENYGYTFGSGTRLTVV.

The chain employs TRBV5-5 and TRBJ2-5, with D possibly being TRBD1 or TRBD2 (5 bases each). CDR3 length: 16 amino acids. Germline assignment: CDR1 SGHKS and CDR2 YYEKEE (reference sequence). The ends were cut back, 0 bases at V and 5 bases at J, with 17 bases in the middle. CDR3 nucleotide sequence: TGTGCCAGCAGCTTGGGGGTGGGAGAAGGGGTTGAGACCCAGTACTTC. Translating gives CASSLGVGEGVETQYF.

This chain connects TRBV30 to TRBJ1-5; unclear D gene. Between the trimmed V and J ends, which lost 0 bases and 5 bases, there was a span of 5 bases. This CDR3 is built from 12 residues. The germline CDR1 and CDR2 sequences are GTSNPN and SVGIG (reference sequence). The CDR3 here is CAWSVPDQPQHF. The CDR3 DNA is TGTGCCTGGAGTGTACCCGATCAGCCCCAGCATTTT.

CDR3 loop: CATSASGTGDEKLFF. The DNA of the CDR3 is TGTGCCACCAGCGCCTCCGGGACAGGGGATGAAAAACTGTTTTTT. The rearrangement joins TRBV15 to TRBJ1-4, with 10 bases identical to TRBD1. The CDR3 extends over 15 amino acids. In germline, CDR1 is LNHNV, CDR2 YYDKDF (reference sequence). Trimming removed 5 bases from V and 6 bases from J; junction bases left unmatched: 6.

This sequence joins TRBV6-5 and TRBJ2-1, with 12 bases matching TRBD2. The CDR3 spans 13 residues. V shed 10 bases, J shed 4 bases, and the junction held 2 bases outside the gene matches. The germline gives CDR1 MNHEY, CDR2 SVGAGI. The CDR3 region has the DNA TGTGCCACCACTAGCGGGGGGTACAATGAGCAGTTCTTC. Its translation is CATTSGGYNEQFF.

This clone was counted a single time. Written as DNA, the CDR3 is TGTGCCAGCAGCCAACAGTTCGGAGGGACCGGGGAGCTGTTTTTT. Its translation is CASSQQFGGTGELFF. The chain employs TRBV6-5 and TRBJ2-2, with D perhaps matching TRBD2 (6 bases). V was shortened by 6 bases and J by 5 bases, with 16 bases between the two germline ends. The germline V gene encodes CDR1 MNHEY and CDR2 SVGAGI. This CDR3 region has 15 residues.

CDR3 in DNA: TGTGCCAGCAGCCAAGAAGACCCGCGGGGCACCGGGGAGCTGTTTTTT. This translates into CASSQEDPRGTGELFF. The rearrangement links TRBV3-1 (or the pseudogene TRBV3-2) to TRBJ2-2; TRBD2 is a possible D gene (6 bases). The CDR3 spans 16 residues. Per the germline V gene, CDR1 is LGHDT and CDR2 is YNNKEL (reference sequence). Trimming stripped 0 bases from V and 4 bases from J, with 12 bases between.

This chain links TRBV6-5 with TRBJ1-1; D is possibly TRBD1 (6 bases). Trimming removed 6 bases at V and 4 bases at J, with 15 bases between. Germline CDR1 and CDR2: MNHEY and SVGAGI. The CDR3 spans 14 residues. The CDR3 loop reads CASSLTGAGTEAFF. The CDR3 nucleotides read TGTGCCAGCAGCTTGACGGGGGCGGGCACTGAAGCTTTCTTT.

This chain joins TRBV6-5 and TRBJ2-7, with 7 bases lining up with TRBD1. This CDR3 spans 14 amino acids. Germline CDR1 reads MNHEY; CDR2 reads SVGAGI. After removal of 4 bases from V and 2 bases from J, the junction contained 5 bases not matched to a gene. The CDR3 coding sequence is TGTGCCAGCAGTTCTTGGGACAGAGCCTACGAGCAGTACTTC. It is translated as CASSSWDRAYEQYF.

The chain combines TRBV18 with TRBJ2-7; TRBD1 or TRBD2 may be the D gene (6 bases each). Deletions cut 6 bases from V and 5 bases from J, with 23 bases between. The germline CDR1 and CDR2 sequences are KGHSH and LQKENI. CDR3 size: 16 residues. The CDR3 region is CASSQRQVSGGHEQYF. DNA for the CDR3: TGTGCCAGCTCTCAACGACAGGTTTCCGGAGGGCACGAGCAGTACTTC.

V usage is TRBV6-1 and J usage is TRBJ2-2, with 11 nucleotides matching TRBD1. Looked up from germline, CDR1 is MNHNS and CDR2 is SASEGT. CDR3 length: 14 amino acids. V gave up 3 bases and J gave up 6 bases; unmatched junction bases: 0. The CDR3 protein is CASSEGQGAGELFF. CDR3 nucleotides: TGTGCCAGCAGTGAGGGACAGGGGGCCGGGGAGCTGTTTTTT.

The rearrangement joins TRBV18 to TRBJ2-1; 8 bases agree with TRBD2. Germline loops: CDR1 KGHSH, CDR2 LQKENI. V shed 2 bases and J 5 bases; nucleotides not matched to a gene: 8. The CDR3 contains 16 residues. CDR3 in amino acids: CASSPIRRGADNEQFF. The CDR3 DNA reads as TGTGCCAGCTCACCAATTAGGCGGGGGGCTGACAATGAGCAGTTCTTC.

A single count supports this clone. The J gene is TRBJ2-7, the V gene TRBV9; 7 bases agree with TRBD2. With 1 base clipped from V and 5 bases from J, the junction kept 3 bases outside the gene matches. CDR1 is SGDLS, CDR2 YYNGEE, per germline. The CDR3 runs 13 residues. CDR3 coding DNA: TGTGCCAGCAGCGTATGGGGAGGGGACGAGCAGTACTTC. This encodes CASSVWGGDEQYF.

The chain carries TRBV7-9 and TRBJ2-1; tentatively, D is TRBD2 (6 bases). The ends were cut back, 5 bases at V and 6 bases at J, with 17 bases in the middle. The CDR3 spans 15 residues. Germline CDR1 and CDR2: SEHNR and FQNEAQ (reference sequence). CDR3 sequence: CASSPTGAPFNEQFF. The CDR3 DNA is TGTGCCAGCAGCCCCACGGGAGCCCCCTTCAATGAGCAGTTCTTC.

The rearrangement joins TRBV2 to TRBJ1-5; D is ambiguous. V was cut by 4 bases and J by 4 bases, with 14 bases left in between. The length of the CDR3 is 15 residues. Germline assignment: CDR1 SNHLY and CDR2 FYNNEI. The CDR3, as DNA: TGTGCCAGCAGTGGCCTGCGGGGAAAAAATCAGCCCCAGCATTTT. It is translated as CASSGLRGKNQPQHF.

By share, this clone ranks as medium-sized (0.01 to 0.1%). This chain links TRBV12-5 with TRBJ1-2; D call uncertain. CDR1 LGHNT and CDR2 FRNRAP come from the germline V gene. The V gene lost 1 base and the J gene lost 9 bases, with 12 bases spanning the gap. The CDR3 covers 13 residues. In DNA form, the CDR3 reads TGTGCTAGTGGTTTGGACGCCGGCGCCAGCTACACCTTC. This gives the protein CASGLDAGASYTF.

The chain links TRBV7-8 to TRBJ2-1, with 7 bases that match TRBD1. The junction had 11 bases not matched to a gene; V was cut back by 5 bases and J by 4 bases. Germline CDR1 reads SGHVS; CDR2 reads FQNEAQ. The CDR3 loop spans 16 amino acids. DNA for the CDR3: TGTGCCAGCAGCCTTATGACAGGGATACTATACAATGAGCAGTTCTTC. It translates to CASSLMTGILYNEQFF.

This clone was seen once. V and J are TRBV5-1 and TRBJ2-1; 9 positions match TRBD2. Trimming at V came to 5 bases and at J to 6 bases, leaving 9 bases not matched to a gene. The CDR3 has 15 residues. The V gene's germline CDR1 is SGHRS and CDR2 YFSETQ. The CDR3 DNA sequence: TGCGCCAGCAGTCGGGTTAGCGGGAGCCTCAATGAGCAGTTCTTC. As protein: CASSRVSGSLNEQFF.

This clone was detected a few times. The V gene is TRBV12-5, the J gene TRBJ2-7; 7 bases align to TRBD1. J was trimmed by 3 bases and V by 2 bases; bases with no gene match: 10. The CDR3 sequence is 16 residues long. Germline values: CDR1 LGHNT, CDR2 FRNRAP. The CDR3 DNA follows: TGTGCTAGTGGTTTGAGGCCAGGGGGAGAAAGCTACGAGCAGTACTTC. Translating gives CASGLRPGGESYEQYF.

The chain is built from TRBV2 and TRBJ1-3, with D uncertain. V was trimmed by 7 bases and J by 2 bases, leaving 15 bases between them. This CDR3 is 15 amino acids long. CDR1 is SNHLY, CDR2 FYNNEI, per germline. The CDR3 sequence is CASNGSDGAGNTIYF. DNA of the CDR3: TGTGCCAGCAATGGGAGTGACGGGGCTGGAAACACCATATATTTT.